The T cell receptor beta chain described here comes from a study of a mutant IDH1 vaccine in newly diagnosed glioma. Study context: Onset of vaccination occurred 4-6 weeks following radiotherapy alone, or with temozolomide cycles. Broader study findings: The study observed vaccine-induced immune responses in 90% to 95% of patients. Pseudoprogression apparently lacked any relation to changes in top peripheral T cell clonotypes.

The CDR3 has 12 amino acids. Germline V gene data show CDR1 as SGHTA and CDR2 as FQGNSA. Deletions cut 4 bases from V and 7 bases from J, with 11 bases between. Documented time point: week 35, safety follow-up. The investigators gave 300 ug of mutant IDH1 20-mer peptide in each vaccine dose, together with topical imiquimod. Eight vaccine doses were administered to patients at weeks 1, 3, 5, 7, 11, 15, 19 and 23. A note on this clone: Its antigen is unknown.

The repertoire was sequenced with immunoSEQ multiplex PCR; TCRdb's copy has only in-frame clones and lacks some. This sample carries approximately 41,000 clones, roughly nine tenths of them seen once, and the ten largest clones take approximately 1.6%. The TCR sequence derives from a man in his forties or fifties with glioma. The source material was PBMCs, sampled from a glioma patient whose treatment included an IDH1 peptide vaccine. The chain has TRBV7-2 and TRBJ2-7; D unresolved. CDR3 DNA: TGTGCCAGCAGCTCCGGAAGTGGAGAGCAGTACTTC. Its protein product is CASSSGSGEQYF.